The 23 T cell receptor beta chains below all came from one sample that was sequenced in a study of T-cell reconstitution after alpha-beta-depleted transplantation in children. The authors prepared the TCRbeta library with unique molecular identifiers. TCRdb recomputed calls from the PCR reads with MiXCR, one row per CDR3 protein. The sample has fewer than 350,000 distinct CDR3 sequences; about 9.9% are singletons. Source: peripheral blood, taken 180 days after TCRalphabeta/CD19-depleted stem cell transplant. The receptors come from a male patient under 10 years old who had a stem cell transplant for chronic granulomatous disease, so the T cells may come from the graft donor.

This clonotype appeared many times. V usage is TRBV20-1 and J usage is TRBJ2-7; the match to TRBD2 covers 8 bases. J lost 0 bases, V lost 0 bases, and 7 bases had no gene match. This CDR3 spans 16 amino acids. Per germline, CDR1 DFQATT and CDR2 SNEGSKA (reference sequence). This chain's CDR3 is CSARDPQRGSSYEQYF. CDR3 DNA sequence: TGCAGTGCTAGAGATCCCCAGCGGGGGAGCTCCTACGAGCAGTACTTC.

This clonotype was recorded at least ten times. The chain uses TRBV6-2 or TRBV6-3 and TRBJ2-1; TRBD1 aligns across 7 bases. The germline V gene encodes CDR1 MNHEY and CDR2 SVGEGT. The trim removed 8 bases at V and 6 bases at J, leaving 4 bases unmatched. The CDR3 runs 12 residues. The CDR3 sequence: CASVQGRNEQFF. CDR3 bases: TGTGCCAGCGTACAGGGGCGCAATGAGCAGTTCTTC.

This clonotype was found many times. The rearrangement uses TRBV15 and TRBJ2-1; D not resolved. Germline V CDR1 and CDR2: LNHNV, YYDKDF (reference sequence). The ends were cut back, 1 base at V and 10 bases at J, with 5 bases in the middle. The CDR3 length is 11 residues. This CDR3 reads CATSRGIEQFF. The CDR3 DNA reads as TGTGCCACCAGCAGAGGAATAGAGCAGTTCTTC. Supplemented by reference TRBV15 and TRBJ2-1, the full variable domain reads DAMVIQNPRYQVTQFGKPVTLSCSQTLNHNVMYWYQQKSSQAPKLLFHYYDKDFNNEADTPDNFQSRRPNTSFCFLDIRSPGLGDTAMYLCATSRGIEQFFGPGTRLTVL.

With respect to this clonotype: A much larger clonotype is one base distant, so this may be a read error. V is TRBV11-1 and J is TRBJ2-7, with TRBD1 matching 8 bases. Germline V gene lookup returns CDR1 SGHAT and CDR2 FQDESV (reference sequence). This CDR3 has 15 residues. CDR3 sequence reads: CAGRVEGTGAYEQYF. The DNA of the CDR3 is TGTGCCGGCAGAGTAGAGGGGACAGGAGCCTACGAGCAGTACTTC.

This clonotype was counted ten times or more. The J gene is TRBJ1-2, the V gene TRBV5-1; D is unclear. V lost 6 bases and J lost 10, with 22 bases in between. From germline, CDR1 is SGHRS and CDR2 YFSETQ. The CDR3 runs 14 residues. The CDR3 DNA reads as TGCGCCAGCACCCCACTAAGCCGTCCTGATGACTACACCTTC. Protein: CASTPLSRPDDYTF.

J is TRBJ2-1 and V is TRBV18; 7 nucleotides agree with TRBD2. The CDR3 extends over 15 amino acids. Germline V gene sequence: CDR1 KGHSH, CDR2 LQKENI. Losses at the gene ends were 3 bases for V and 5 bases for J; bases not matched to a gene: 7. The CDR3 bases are TGTGCCAGCTCACCTCGGGACCGGGGGGACAATGAGCAGTTCTTC. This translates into CASSPRDRGDNEQFF.

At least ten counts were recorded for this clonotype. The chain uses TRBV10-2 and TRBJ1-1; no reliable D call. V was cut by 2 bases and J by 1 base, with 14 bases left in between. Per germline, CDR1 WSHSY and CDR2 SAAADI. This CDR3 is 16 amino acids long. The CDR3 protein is CASSERDPTANTEAFF. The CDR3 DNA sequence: TGCGCCAGCAGTGAGCGCGACCCCACTGCGAACACTGAAGCTTTCTTT.

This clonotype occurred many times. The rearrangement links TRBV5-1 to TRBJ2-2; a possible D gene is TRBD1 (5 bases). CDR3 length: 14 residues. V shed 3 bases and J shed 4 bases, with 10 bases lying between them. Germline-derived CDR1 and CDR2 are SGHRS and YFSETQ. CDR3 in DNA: TGCGCCAGCAGCTCAAGGGGCGGCACCGGGGAGCTGTTTTTT. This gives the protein CASSSRGGTGELFF. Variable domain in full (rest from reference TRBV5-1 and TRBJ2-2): KAGVTQTPRYLIKTRGQQVTLSCSPISGHRSVSWYQQTPGQGLQFLFEYFSETQRNKGNFPGRFSGRQFSNSRSEMNVSTLELGDSALYLCASSSRGGTGELFFGEGSRLTVL.

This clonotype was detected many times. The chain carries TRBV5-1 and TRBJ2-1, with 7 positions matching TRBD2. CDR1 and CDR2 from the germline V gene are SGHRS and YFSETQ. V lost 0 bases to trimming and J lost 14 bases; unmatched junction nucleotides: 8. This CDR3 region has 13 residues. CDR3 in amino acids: CASSLGLAAFEFF. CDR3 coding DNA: TGCGCCAGCAGCTTGGGTCTAGCGGCTTTCGAGTTCTTC.

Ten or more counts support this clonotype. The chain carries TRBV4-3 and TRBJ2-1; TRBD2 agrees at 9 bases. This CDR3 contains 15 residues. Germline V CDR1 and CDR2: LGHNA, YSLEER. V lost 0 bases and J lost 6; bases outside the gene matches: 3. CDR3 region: CASSQDWGLANEQFF. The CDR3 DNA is TGCGCCAGCAGCCAAGATTGGGGACTAGCCAATGAGCAGTTCTTC.

The CDR3 here is CASSVSGLASEQYF. The CDR3 region has the DNA TGTGCCAGCAGCGTATCCGGACTAGCGAGCGAGCAGTACTTC. The genes are TRBV5-4 and TRBJ2-7; TRBD2 agrees at 9 bases. Germline V gene lookup returns CDR1 SGHNT and CDR2 YYREEE (reference sequence). This CDR3 comprises 14 residues. V was pared by 4 bases and J by 6 bases, with 8 bases of the junction left unmatched.

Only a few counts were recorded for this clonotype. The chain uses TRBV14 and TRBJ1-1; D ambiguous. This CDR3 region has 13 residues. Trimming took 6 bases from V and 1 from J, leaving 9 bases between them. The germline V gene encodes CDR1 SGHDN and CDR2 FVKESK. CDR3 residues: CASRINGNTEAFF. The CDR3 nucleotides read TGTGCCAGCAGAATAAATGGGAACACTGAAGCTTTCTTT.

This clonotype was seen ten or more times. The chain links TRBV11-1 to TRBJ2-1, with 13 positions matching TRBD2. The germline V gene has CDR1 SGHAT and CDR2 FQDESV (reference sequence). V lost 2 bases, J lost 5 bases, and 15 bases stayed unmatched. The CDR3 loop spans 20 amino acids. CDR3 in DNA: TGTGCCAGCAGCTTACCTCGACTAGCGGGGGGCCGGGCAACCCACAATGAGCAGTTCTTC. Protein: CASSLPRLAGGRATHNEQFF.

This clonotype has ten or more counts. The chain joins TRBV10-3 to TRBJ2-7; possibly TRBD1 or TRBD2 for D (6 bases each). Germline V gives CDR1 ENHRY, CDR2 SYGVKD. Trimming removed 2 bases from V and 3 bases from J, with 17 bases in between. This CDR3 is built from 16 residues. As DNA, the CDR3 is TGTGCCATCAGTGAGCGGGACGGGGGCCTCAGCTACGAGCAGTACTTC. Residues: CAISERDGGLSYEQYF.

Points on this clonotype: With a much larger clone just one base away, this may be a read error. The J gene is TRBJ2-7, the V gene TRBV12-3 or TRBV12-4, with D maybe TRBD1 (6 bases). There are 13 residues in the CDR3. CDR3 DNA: TGTGCCGGCAGTACCCAGGGGAACTACGAGCAGTACTTC. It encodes CAGSTQGNYEQYF.

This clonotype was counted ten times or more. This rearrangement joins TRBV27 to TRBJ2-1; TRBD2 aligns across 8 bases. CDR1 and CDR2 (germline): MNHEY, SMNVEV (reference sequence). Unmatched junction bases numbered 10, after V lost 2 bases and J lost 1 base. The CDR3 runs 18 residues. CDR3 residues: CASSLVRLASGSYNEQFF. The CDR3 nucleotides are TGTGCCAGCAGTTTAGTACGTTTGGCTAGCGGGTCCTACAATGAGCAGTTCTTC.

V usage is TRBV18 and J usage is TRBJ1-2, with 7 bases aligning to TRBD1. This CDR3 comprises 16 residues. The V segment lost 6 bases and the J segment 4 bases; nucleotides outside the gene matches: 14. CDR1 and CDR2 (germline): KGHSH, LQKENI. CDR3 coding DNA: TGTGCCAGCTCTTACAGTACCGGGACAGACACCTATGGCTACACCTTC. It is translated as CASSYSTGTDTYGYTF. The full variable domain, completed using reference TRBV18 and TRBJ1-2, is NAGVMQNPRHLVRRRGQEARLRCSPMKGHSHVYWYRQLPEEGLKFMVYLQKENIIDESGMPKERFSAEFPKEGPSILRIQQVVRGDSAAYFCASSYSTGTDTYGYTFGSGTRLTVV.

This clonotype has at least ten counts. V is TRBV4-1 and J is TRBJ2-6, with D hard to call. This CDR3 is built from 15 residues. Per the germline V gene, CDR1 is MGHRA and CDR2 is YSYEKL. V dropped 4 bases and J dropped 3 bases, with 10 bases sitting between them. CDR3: CASSLPGFGANVLTF. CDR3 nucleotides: TGCGCCAGCAGCCTTCCCGGGTTTGGGGCCAACGTCCTGACTTTC.

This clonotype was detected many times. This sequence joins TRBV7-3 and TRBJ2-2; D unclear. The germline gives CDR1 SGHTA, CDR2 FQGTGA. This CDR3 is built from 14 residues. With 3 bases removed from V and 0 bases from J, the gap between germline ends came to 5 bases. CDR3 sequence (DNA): TGTGCCAGCAGCTTCGCCGCGAACACCGGGGAGCTGTTTTTT. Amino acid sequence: CASSFAANTGELFF.

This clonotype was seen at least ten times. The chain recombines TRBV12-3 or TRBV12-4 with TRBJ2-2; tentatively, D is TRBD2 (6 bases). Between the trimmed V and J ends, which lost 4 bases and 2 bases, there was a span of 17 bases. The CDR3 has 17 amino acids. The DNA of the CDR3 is TGTGCCAGCAGTTGGGGGGACCCAAACTTAAACACCGGGGAGCTGTTTTTT. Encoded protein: CASSWGDPNLNTGELFF.

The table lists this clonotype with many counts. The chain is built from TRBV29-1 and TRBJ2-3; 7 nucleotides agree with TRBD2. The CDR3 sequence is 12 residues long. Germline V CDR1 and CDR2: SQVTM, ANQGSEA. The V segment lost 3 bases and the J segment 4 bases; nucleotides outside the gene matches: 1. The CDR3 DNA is TGCAGCGTTGACCGGGGGGCAGATACGCAGTATTTT. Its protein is CSVDRGADTQYF.

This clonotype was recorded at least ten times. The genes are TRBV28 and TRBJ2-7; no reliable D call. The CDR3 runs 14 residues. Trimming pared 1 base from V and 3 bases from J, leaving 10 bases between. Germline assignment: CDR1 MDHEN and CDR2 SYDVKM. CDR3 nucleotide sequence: TGTGCCAGCAGTTTATTCCCTGCTGACTACGAGCAGTACTTC. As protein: CASSLFPADYEQYF.

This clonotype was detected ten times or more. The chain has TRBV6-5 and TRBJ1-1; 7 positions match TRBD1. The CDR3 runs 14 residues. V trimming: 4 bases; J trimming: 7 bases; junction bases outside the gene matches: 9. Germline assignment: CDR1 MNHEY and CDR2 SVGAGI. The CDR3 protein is CASSFDRQGFEAFF. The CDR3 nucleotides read TGTGCCAGCAGTTTCGATCGACAGGGCTTTGAAGCTTTCTTT.